The 31 T cell receptor beta chains given below trace back to one sample, sequenced in a study of T cell responses to AZD1222 COVID-19 vaccine. This table comes from immunoSEQ multiplex PCR, and its TCRdb copy is limited to in-frame clones, with some not included. Of 77,000 or so clones detected, roughly nine tenths appear once; the ten largest clones hold under 35%. The specimen comprised peripheral blood, sampled on day 0 of AZD1222 vaccination. The receptors derive from an adult in good health.

This chain joins TRBV2 and TRBJ2-5; the match to TRBD2 covers 8 bases. This CDR3 has 15 residues. V lost 2 bases, J lost 4 bases, and 6 bases stayed unmatched. Per germline, CDR1 SNHLY and CDR2 FYNNEI. The CDR3 spells CASSESGSERETQYF. The CDR3 nucleotides read TGTGCCAGCAGTGAAAGCGGGAGTGAGCGAGAGACCCAGTACTTC. Filled out from reference TRBV2 and TRBJ2-5, the complete variable domain reads EPEVTQTPSHQVTQMGQEVILRCVPISNHLYFYWYRQILGQKVEFLVSFYNNEISEKSEIFDDQFSVERPDGSNFTLKIRSTKLEDSAMYFCASSESGSERETQYFGPGTRLLVL.

V gene TRBV23-1 combines with J gene TRBJ1-5; D unresolved. TRBV23-1 is designated an ORF whose function remains uncertain. The CDR3 covers 18 residues. With 0 bases removed from V and 3 bases from J, the gap between germline ends came to 18 bases. CDR3 sequence (DNA): TGCGCCAGCAGTCAATCCCGGGCAGCTAGGTGGGACAATCAGCCCCAGCATTTT. It specifies CASSQSRAARWDNQPQHF.

The chain has TRBV28 and TRBJ1-2; D is unclear. The CDR3 totals 13 residues. V was pared by 7 bases and J by 7 bases, with 16 bases between. Germline V CDR1 and CDR2: MDHEN, SYDVKM. The CDR3 coding sequence is TGTGCCAGCACAAAAACGGGGATATTTGGCTACACCTTC. This sequence encodes CASTKTGIFGYTF.

The chain is built from TRBV9 and TRBJ2-7; D is possibly TRBD2 (6 bases). V lost 2 bases and J lost 2, with 11 bases in between. There are 14 residues in the CDR3. Germline V lookup: CDR1 SGDLS, CDR2 YYNGEE. The CDR3 reads CASSVGGLTYEQYF. Here the CDR3 DNA reads TGTGCCAGCAGCGTGGGGGGTCTTACCTACGAGCAGTACTTC.

This clone has only one observation. This chain uses TRBV28 with TRBJ1-1, with D perhaps matching TRBD1 (5 bases). The CDR3 is made up of 13 amino acids. V dropped 3 bases and J dropped 0 bases, with 5 bases sitting between them. The germline V gene has CDR1 MDHEN and CDR2 SYDVKM. CDR3 residues: CASSLGVNTEAFF. The CDR3 nucleotides are TGTGCCAGCAGTTTGGGGGTGAACACTGAAGCTTTCTTT. The whole variable domain, remainder taken from reference TRBV28 and TRBJ1-1, is DVKVTQSSRYLVKRTGEKVFLECVQDMDHENMFWYRQDPGLGLRLIYFSYDVKMKEKGDIPEGYSVSREKKERFSLILESASTNQTSMYLCASSLGVNTEAFFGQGTRLTVV.

With respect to this clone: One junction end does not reproduce the germline sequence, and a read error may be involved. The chain carries TRBV7-7 and TRBJ2-1, with 7 bases lining up with TRBD2. The length of the CDR3 is 16 residues. Germline loops: CDR1 SSHAT, CDR2 FNYEAQ (reference sequence). The CDR3 DNA sequence: TGTGCTAGCAGCCCCGGTAGCGGGCCAGGGCCTCATGAGCAGTTCTTC. The encoded protein is CASSPGSGPGPHEQFF.

V is TRBV28 and J is TRBJ1-6; possible D gene TRBD1, 5 bases. This CDR3 is 14 amino acids long. The V gene lost 5 bases and the J gene lost 8 bases, with 13 bases spanning the gap. Germline V CDR1 and CDR2: MDHEN, SYDVKM. This CDR3 is CASSLGTAYSPLHF. The CDR3 DNA follows: TGTGCCAGCAGTCTCGGGACTGCCTATTCACCCCTCCACTTT.

The chain recombines TRBV28 with TRBJ1-5, with 7 bases identical to TRBD1. The junction had 7 bases not matched to a gene; V was cut back by 3 bases and J by 2 bases. This CDR3 is 16 amino acids long. Per germline, CDR1 MDHEN and CDR2 SYDVKM. CDR3 nucleotide sequence: TGTGCCAGCAGTTTGACAGGGATTCTACGCAATCAGCCCCAGCATTTT. Protein product: CASSLTGILRNQPQHF.

Only a few counts were recorded for this clone. This rearrangement joins TRBV5-1 to TRBJ2-6, with D uncertain. This CDR3 has 16 amino acids. V was trimmed by 0 bases and J by 0 bases, leaving 7 bases between them. Looked up from germline, CDR1 is SGHRS and CDR2 is YFSETQ. The CDR3 reads CASSLAISSGANVLTF. CDR3 DNA: TGCGCCAGCAGCTTGGCCATCTCCTCTGGGGCCAACGTCCTGACTTTC.

CDR3 in amino acids: CASRIGGGASNTEAFF. DNA of the CDR3: TGTGCCAGCAGAATAGGGGGTGGGGCCTCGAACACTGAAGCTTTCTTT. V gene TRBV28 combines with J gene TRBJ1-1, with D perhaps matching TRBD1 (6 bases). The CDR3 length is 16 residues. Trimming shortened V by 6 bases and J by 1 base, and 18 bases separated the two germline ends. From germline, CDR1 is MDHEN and CDR2 SYDVKM.

The chain couples TRBV10-3 to TRBJ2-1, with no clear D. The CDR3 has 13 amino acids. The V gene's germline CDR1 is ENHRY and CDR2 SYGVKD. The ends were cut back, 8 bases at V and 7 bases at J, with 15 bases in the middle. Written as DNA, the CDR3 is TGTGCCATCGACGAGCAGGCTGTGAATGAGCAGTTCTTC. This codes for CAIDEQAVNEQFF.

This chain links TRBV6-5 with TRBJ2-7; D is uncertain. V lost 6 bases, J lost 0 bases, and 6 bases lay in between. This CDR3 region has 12 residues. CDR1 is MNHEY, CDR2 SVGAGI, per germline. The CDR3 sequence is CASRPASYEQYF. The DNA for the CDR3 is TGTGCCAGCAGGCCTGCCTCCTACGAGCAGTACTTC.

The table lists this clone with a few counts. The chain joins TRBV28 to TRBJ2-7; D is perhaps TRBD2 (5 bases). In germline, CDR1 is MDHEN, CDR2 SYDVKM. V was trimmed by 3 bases and J by 4 bases, leaving 13 bases between them. The CDR3 runs to 14 residues. The DNA of the CDR3 is TGTGCCAGCAGTTTTCGGGGAAATACGTACGAGCAGTACTTC. It specifies CASSFRGNTYEQYF.

The chain recombines TRBV21-1 with TRBJ2-7; TRBD2 was called by the table and not checked on the DNA. TRBV21-1 is shown as a pseudogene. CDR3 length equals 15 residues. This CDR3 is CASSPHQREDYEQYF. The CDR3, as DNA: TGTGCCAGCAGCCCCCACCAGCGGGAGGACTACGAGCAGTACTTC.

The chain uses TRBV4-1 and TRBJ1-1, with D hard to call. V lost 5 bases, J lost 4 bases, and 14 bases lay in between. In germline, CDR1 is MGHRA, CDR2 YSYEKL. There are 14 residues in the CDR3. The CDR3 DNA follows: TGCGCCAGCAGCGACCGGCCTGCGGGCACTGAAGCTTTCTTT. Protein sequence: CASSDRPAGTEAFF.

The rearrangement joins TRBV20-1 to TRBJ1-1; the D gene is possibly TRBD1 (5 bases). From germline, CDR1 is DFQATT and CDR2 SNEGSKA (reference sequence). This CDR3 is 11 amino acids long. Trimming removed 7 bases from V and 3 bases from J, with 9 bases in between. The CDR3 nucleotides read TGCAGTGGGGGACCTCACACTGAAGCTTTCTTT. Translated: CSGGPHTEAFF.

This chain connects TRBV7-2 to TRBJ2-5, with 9 bases fitting TRBD2. CDR1 SGHTA and CDR2 FQGNSA come from the germline V gene. This CDR3 has 15 residues. V was clipped by 5 bases and J by 6 bases; unmatched bases: 10. This chain's CDR3 is CASSPSREGLKTQYF. The CDR3 nucleotides are TGTGCCAGCAGCCCCTCGCGGGAGGGCCTTAAGACCCAGTACTTC.

The J gene is TRBJ2-3, the V gene TRBV28; the D is unclear. Trimming cost V 6 bases and J 3 bases, with 16 bases left between them. The CDR3 covers 15 residues. CDR1 and CDR2 from the germline V gene are MDHEN and SYDVKM. As DNA, the CDR3 is TGTGCCAGCAGAAAGGGATTCCAAGCGACAGATACGCAGTATTTT. Translation gives CASRKGFQATDTQYF.

This clone was recorded only once. This sequence joins TRBV6-1 and TRBJ2-1; D remains unclear. The CDR3 runs to 13 residues. In germline, CDR1 is MNHNS, CDR2 SASEGT. V lost 0 bases, J lost 7 bases, and 7 bases lay in between. As DNA, the CDR3 is TGTGCCAGCAGTGAAGCGCGCTGGAATGAGCAGTTCTTC. It specifies CASSEARWNEQFF.

This clone was seen once. The CDR3 DNA reads as TGTGCCAGCAGTTATACCACGGACAGGGCTCTCTATAATTCACCCCTCCACTTT. Protein: CASSYTTDRALYNSPLHF. V and J are TRBV2 and TRBJ1-6; TRBD1 matches 8 bases. J gave up 3 bases and V 5 bases, and 12 bases lay outside the gene matches. Germline-derived CDR1 and CDR2 are SNHLY and FYNNEI. The CDR3 runs to 18 residues.

This clone was detected only once. V is TRBV24-1 and J is TRBJ2-3; 12 bases fit TRBD2. V shed 4 bases, J shed 11 bases, and the junction held 3 bases outside the gene matches. CDR3 length: 13 amino acids. The germline CDR1 and CDR2 sequences are KGHDR and SFDVKD. Written as DNA, the CDR3 is TGTGCCACCAGTGAGTCGACTAGCGGGAGGCAGTATTTT. Translating it yields CATSESTSGRQYF.

Concerning this clone itself: The same CDR3 is also encoded by other DNA sequences in this sample. This rearrangement joins TRBV6-5 to TRBJ1-1, with 11 bases aligning to TRBD1. CDR3 length equals 15 residues. V gave up 8 bases and J gave up 3 bases; unmatched junction bases: 8. Looked up from germline, CDR1 is MNHEY and CDR2 is SVGAGI. Here the CDR3 DNA reads TGTGCCAGCCGAGGACAGGGGGCAGGTGACACTGAAGCTTTCTTT. Its translation is CASRGQGAGDTEAFF.

This chain joins TRBV18 and TRBJ2-1; no definite D call. CDR1 is KGHSH, CDR2 LQKENI, per germline. This CDR3 region has 13 residues. With 3 bases removed from V and 5 bases from J, the gap between germline ends came to 8 bases. CDR3 in amino acids: CASSPGKDNEQFF. In nucleotides, the CDR3 is TGTGCCAGCTCACCGGGTAAGGACAATGAGCAGTTCTTC.

The chain joins TRBV19 to TRBJ1-2, with 10 bases identical to TRBD1. The V gene's germline CDR1 is LNHDA and CDR2 SQIVND (reference sequence). V shed 5 bases and J 8 bases; nucleotides not matched to a gene: 14. The CDR3 runs 16 residues. CDR3 nucleotides: TGTGCCAGTAGTTCCGCCCGGGACAGGGGAATCTCGGGCTACACCTTC. It yields the protein CASSSARDRGISGYTF.

CDR3 sequence reads: CASSSLSSGNTIYF. The CDR3 DNA reads TGTGCCAGCAGCTCACTCAGCTCTGGAAACACCATATATTTT. J is TRBJ1-3 and V is TRBV11-2; D not resolved. Germline lookup yields CDR1 SGHAT and CDR2 FQNNGV. Trimming removed 4 bases at V and 0 bases at J, with 7 bases between. The CDR3 contains 14 residues.

The chain carries TRBV5-1 and TRBJ2-1; D possibly corresponds to TRBD1 (6 bases). CDR3 size: 15 residues. CDR1 SGHRS and CDR2 YFSETQ come from the germline V gene. The V end was cut by 4 bases, the J end by 7 bases, with 18 bases between. The CDR3 here is CASSQGSIGRNEQFF. The CDR3 DNA reads as TGCGCCAGCAGCCAGGGGTCTATAGGGCGAAATGAGCAGTTCTTC. The full variable domain, rest sourced from reference TRBV5-1 and TRBJ2-1, is KAGVTQTPRYLIKTRGQQVTLSCSPISGHRSVSWYQQTPGQGLQFLFEYFSETQRNKGNFPGRFSGRQFSNSRSEMNVSTLELGDSALYLCASSQGSIGRNEQFFGPGTRLTVL.

The V call is TRBV18, the J call TRBJ1-2; weak D call: TRBD1 (5 bases). Trimming pared 2 bases from V and 1 base from J, leaving 11 bases between. Germline V gives CDR1 KGHSH, CDR2 LQKENI. This CDR3 contains 15 residues. CDR3 residues: CASSPGGIINYGYTF. Here the CDR3 DNA reads TGTGCCAGCTCACCAGGGGGGATCATTAACTATGGCTACACCTTC.

The V gene is TRBV7-9, the J gene TRBJ2-7; no clear D gene. The CDR3 is 14 residues long. CDR1 and CDR2 from the germline V gene are SEHNR and FQNEAQ (reference sequence). V lost 0 bases and J lost 2, with 8 bases in between. This CDR3 is CASSLARQAYEQYF. The CDR3 DNA sequence: TGTGCCAGCAGCTTAGCGCGGCAGGCCTACGAGCAGTACTTC.

The rearrangement joins TRBV9 to TRBJ1-2, with D unresolved. The CDR3 is 15 residues long. The germline V and J ends were trimmed by 0 bases and 2 bases, with 11 bases remaining between them. Germline values: CDR1 SGDLS, CDR2 YYNGEE. CDR3 sequence reads: CASSVDSRGNYGYTF. The CDR3 region has the DNA TGTGCCAGCAGCGTAGACAGCCGAGGGAACTATGGCTACACCTTC.

The chain has TRBV9 and TRBJ2-5, with D perhaps being TRBD1 or TRBD2 (5 bases each). CDR3 length: 16 amino acids. CDR1 and CDR2 (germline): SGDLS, YYNGEE. V was trimmed by 4 bases and J by 1 base, leaving 17 bases between them. As DNA, the CDR3 is TGTGCCAGCAGCCCTCTGAGGGGAGTGGGCCAAGAGACCCAGTACTTC. Amino acids: CASSPLRGVGQETQYF.

The CDR3 is CASPRQGAGQPQHF. CDR3 coding DNA: TGTGCCAGCCCGAGACAGGGGGCTGGTCAGCCCCAGCATTTT. The rearrangement links TRBV6-5 to TRBJ1-5; 10 bases match TRBD1. In germline, CDR1 is MNHEY, CDR2 SVGAGI. Trimming took 8 bases from V and 6 from J; bases not matched to a gene: 7. This CDR3 has 14 amino acids.